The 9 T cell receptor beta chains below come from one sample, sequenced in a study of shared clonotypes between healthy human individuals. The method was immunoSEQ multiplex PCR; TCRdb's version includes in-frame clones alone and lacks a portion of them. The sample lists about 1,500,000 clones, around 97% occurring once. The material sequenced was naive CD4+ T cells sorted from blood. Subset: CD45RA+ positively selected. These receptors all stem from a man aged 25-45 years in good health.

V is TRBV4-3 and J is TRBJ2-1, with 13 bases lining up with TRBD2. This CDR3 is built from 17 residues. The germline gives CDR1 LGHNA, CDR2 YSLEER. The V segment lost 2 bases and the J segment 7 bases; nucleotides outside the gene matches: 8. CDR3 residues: CASSQQPGTSGNNEQFF. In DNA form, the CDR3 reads TGCGCCAGCAGCCAACAGCCCGGGACTAGCGGGAATAATGAGCAGTTCTTC.

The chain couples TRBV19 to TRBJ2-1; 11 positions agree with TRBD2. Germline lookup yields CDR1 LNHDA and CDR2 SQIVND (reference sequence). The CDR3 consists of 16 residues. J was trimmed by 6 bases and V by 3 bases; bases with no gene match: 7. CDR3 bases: TGTGCCAGTAGTATTTCTAGCGGGAGGTCCCGCAATGAGCAGTTCTTC. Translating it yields CASSISSGRSRNEQFF.

The CDR3 protein is CASRPLAGGYNEQFF. The DNA for the CDR3 is TGTGCCAGCAGACCCCTGGCGGGAGGGTACAATGAGCAGTTCTTC. V usage is TRBV2 and J usage is TRBJ2-1; 9 nucleotides match TRBD2. V was pared by 6 bases and J by 4 bases, with 7 bases of the junction left unmatched. Germline values: CDR1 SNHLY, CDR2 FYNNEI. The length of the CDR3 is 15 residues.

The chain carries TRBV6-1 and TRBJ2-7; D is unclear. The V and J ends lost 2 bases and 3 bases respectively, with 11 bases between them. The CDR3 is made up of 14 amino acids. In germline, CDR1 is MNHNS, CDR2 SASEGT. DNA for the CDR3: TGTGCCAGCAGTGAACTAATACTAAGCTACGAGCAGTACTTC. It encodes CASSELILSYEQYF.

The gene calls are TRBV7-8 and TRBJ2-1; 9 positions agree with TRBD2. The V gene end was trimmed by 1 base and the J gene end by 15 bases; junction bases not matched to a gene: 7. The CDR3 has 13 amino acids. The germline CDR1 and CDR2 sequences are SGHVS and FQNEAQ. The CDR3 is CASSLGLSGRLFF. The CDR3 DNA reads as TGTGCCAGCAGCTTAGGGCTCAGCGGGAGGTTGTTCTTC. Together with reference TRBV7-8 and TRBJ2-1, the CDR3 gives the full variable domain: GAGVSQSPRYKVAKRGQDVALRCDPISGHVSLFWYQQALGQGPEFLTYFQNEAQLDKSGLPSDRFFAERPEGSVSTLKIQRTQQEDSAVYLCASSLGLSGRLFFGPGTRLTVL.

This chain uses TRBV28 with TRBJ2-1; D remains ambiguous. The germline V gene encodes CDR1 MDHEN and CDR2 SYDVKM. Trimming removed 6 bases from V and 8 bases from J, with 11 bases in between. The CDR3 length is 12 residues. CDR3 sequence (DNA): TGTGCCAGCAGGACTCCGGTCCATGAGCAGTTCTTC. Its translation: CASRTPVHEQFF.

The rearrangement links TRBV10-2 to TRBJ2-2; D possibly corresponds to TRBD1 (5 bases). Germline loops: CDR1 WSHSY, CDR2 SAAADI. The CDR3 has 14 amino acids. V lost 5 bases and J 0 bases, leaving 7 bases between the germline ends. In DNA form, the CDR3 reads TGCGCCAGCAGTACGACAGCGAACACCGGGGAGCTGTTTTTT. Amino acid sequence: CASSTTANTGELFF.

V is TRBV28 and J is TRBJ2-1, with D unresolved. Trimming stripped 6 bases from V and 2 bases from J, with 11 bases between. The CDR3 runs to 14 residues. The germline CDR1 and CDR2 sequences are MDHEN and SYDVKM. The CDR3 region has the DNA TGTGCCAGCAGCCCCGATCGGACCTACAATGAGCAGTTCTTC. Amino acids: CASSPDRTYNEQFF.

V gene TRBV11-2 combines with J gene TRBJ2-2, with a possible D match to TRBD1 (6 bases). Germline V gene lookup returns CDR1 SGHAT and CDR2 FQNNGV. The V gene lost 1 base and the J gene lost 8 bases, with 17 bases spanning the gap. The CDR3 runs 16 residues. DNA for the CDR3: TGTGCCAGCAGCTTAGTAACAGGGCACATTACGGGGGAGCTGTTTTTT. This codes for CASSLVTGHITGELFF.